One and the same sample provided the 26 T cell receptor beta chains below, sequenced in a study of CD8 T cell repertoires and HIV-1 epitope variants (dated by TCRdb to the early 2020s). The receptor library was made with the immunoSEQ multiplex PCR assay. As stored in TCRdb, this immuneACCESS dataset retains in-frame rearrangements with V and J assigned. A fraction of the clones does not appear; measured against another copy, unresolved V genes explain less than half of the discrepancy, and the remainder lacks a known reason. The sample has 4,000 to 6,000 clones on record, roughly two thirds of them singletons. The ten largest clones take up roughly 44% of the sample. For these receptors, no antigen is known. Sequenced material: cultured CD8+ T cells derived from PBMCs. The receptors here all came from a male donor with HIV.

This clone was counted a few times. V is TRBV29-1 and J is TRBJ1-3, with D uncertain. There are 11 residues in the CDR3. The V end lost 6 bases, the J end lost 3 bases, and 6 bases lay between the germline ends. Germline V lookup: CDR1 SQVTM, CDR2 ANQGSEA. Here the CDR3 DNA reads TGCAGCGTCCATAGTGGAAACACCATATATTTT. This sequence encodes CSVHSGNTIYF. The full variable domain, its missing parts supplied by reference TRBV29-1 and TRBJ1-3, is SAVISQKPSRDICQRGTSLTIQCQVDSQVTMMFWYRQQPGQSLTLIATANQGSEATYESGFVIDKFPISRPNLTFSTLTVSNMSPEDSSIYLCSVHSGNTIYFGEGSWLTVV.

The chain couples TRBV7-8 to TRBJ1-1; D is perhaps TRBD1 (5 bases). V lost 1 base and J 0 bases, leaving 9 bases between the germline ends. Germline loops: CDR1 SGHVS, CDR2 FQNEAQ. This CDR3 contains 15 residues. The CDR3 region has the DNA TGTGCCAGCAGCTTAGAGGGGATATTGAACACTGAAGCTTTCTTT. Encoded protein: CASSLEGILNTEAFF.

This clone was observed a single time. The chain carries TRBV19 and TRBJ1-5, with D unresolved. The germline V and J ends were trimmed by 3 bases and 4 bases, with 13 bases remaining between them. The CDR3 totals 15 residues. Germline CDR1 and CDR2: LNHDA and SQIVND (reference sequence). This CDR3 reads CASSIGLQTNQPQHF. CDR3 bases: TGTGCCAGTAGTATTGGATTGCAGACTAATCAGCCCCAGCATTTT.

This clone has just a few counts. CDR3 sequence: CASSLGTLSSYEQYF. DNA of the CDR3: TGTGCCAGCAGCTTAGGGACATTGAGCTCCTACGAGCAGTACTTC. The rearrangement joins TRBV7-2 to TRBJ2-7, with D possibly TRBD1 on 5 matching bases. V was pared by 1 base and J by 0 bases, with 10 bases between. Germline assignment: CDR1 SGHTA and CDR2 FQGNSA. This CDR3 is built from 15 residues.

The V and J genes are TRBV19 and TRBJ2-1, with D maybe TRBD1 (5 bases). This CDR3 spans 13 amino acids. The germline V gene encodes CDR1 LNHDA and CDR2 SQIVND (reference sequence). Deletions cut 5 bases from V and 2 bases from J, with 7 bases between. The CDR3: CASSPGPYNEQFF. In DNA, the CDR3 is TGTGCCAGTAGTCCAGGGCCCTACAATGAGCAGTTCTTC.

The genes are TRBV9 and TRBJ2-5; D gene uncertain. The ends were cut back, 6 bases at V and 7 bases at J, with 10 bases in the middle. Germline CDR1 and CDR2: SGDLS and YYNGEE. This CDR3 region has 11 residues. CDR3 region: CASTSPRTQYF. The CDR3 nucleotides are TGTGCCAGCACCAGCCCGAGGACCCAGTACTTC.

The CDR3 DNA follows: TGTGCCAGCAGCTTAGTCGCCCCGTGGGAGCAGTACTTC. It codes for CASSLVAPWEQYF. This chain joins TRBV11-2 and TRBJ2-7; D is ambiguous. The CDR3 consists of 13 residues. The germline V and J ends were trimmed by 1 base and 7 bases, with 11 bases remaining between them. Germline lookup yields CDR1 SGHAT and CDR2 FQNNGV.

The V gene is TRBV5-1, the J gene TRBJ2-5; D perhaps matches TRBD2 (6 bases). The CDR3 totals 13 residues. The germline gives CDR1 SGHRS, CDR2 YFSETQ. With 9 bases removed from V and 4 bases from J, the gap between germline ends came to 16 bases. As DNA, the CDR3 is TGCGCCACCGGGGCTGGAGGGAGAGAGACCCAGTACTTC. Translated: CATGAGGRETQYF.

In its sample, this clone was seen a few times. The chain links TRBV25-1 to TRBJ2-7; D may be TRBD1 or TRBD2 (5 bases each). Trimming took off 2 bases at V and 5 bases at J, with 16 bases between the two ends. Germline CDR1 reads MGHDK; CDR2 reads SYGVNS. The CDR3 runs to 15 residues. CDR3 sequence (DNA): TGTGCCAGCAGTGAACAACGGGGCTCAGACCACGAGCAGTACTTC. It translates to CASSEQRGSDHEQYF.

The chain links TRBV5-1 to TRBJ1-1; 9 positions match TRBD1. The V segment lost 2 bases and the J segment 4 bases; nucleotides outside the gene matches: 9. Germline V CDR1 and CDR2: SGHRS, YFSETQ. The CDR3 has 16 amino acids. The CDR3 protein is CASSLIRQGGSTEAFF. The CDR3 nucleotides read TGCGCCAGCAGCTTAATCCGACAGGGGGGGAGCACTGAAGCTTTCTTT.

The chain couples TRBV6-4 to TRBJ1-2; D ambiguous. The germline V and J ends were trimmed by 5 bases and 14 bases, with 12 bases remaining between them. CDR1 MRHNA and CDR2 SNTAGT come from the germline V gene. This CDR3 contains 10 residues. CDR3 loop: CASSSRLTTF. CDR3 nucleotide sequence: TGTGCCAGCAGTTCGCGGTTGACAACCTTC.

The CDR3 region has the DNA TGTGCCAGTAGTTCCGGAAACTCCTACAATGAGCAGTTCTTC. Translated, it gives CASSSGNSYNEQFF. The V and J genes are TRBV19 and TRBJ2-1; unclear D gene. V lost 5 bases and J lost 0, with 8 bases in between. This CDR3 comprises 14 residues. The germline CDR1 and CDR2 sequences are LNHDA and SQIVND (reference sequence).

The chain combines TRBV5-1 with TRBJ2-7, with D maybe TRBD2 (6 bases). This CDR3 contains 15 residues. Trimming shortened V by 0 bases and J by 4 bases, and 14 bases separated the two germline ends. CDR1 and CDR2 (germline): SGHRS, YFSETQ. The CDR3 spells CASSLVPGEMYEQYF. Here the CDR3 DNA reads TGCGCCAGCAGCTTGGTCCCGGGAGAAATGTACGAGCAGTACTTC.

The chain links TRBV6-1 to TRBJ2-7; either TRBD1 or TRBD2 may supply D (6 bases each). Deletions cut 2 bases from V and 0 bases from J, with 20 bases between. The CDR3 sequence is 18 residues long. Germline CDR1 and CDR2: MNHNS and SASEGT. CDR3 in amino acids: CASSEWASLGGLSYEQYF. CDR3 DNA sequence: TGTGCCAGCAGTGAATGGGCGTCGTTAGGGGGGCTCTCCTACGAGCAGTACTTC.

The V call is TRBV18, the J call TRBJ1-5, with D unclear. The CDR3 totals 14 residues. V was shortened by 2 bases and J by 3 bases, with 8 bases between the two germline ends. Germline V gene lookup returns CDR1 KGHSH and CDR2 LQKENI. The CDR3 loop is CASSPGSDNQPQHF. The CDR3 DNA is TGTGCCAGCTCACCAGGGAGTGACAATCAGCCCCAGCATTTT.

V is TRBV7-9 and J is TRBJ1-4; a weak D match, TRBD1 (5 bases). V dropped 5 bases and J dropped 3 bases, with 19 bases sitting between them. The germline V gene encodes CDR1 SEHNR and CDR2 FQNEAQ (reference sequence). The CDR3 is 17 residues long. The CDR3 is CASSPYLGARANEKLFF. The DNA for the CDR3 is TGTGCCAGCAGCCCTTACCTAGGGGCGCGGGCTAATGAAAAACTGTTTTTT.

In DNA, the CDR3 is TGTGCCAGCAGCCCCGTCGGGGAGACAAATCAGCCCCAGCATTTT. Encoded protein: CASSPVGETNQPQHF. The chain uses TRBV28 and TRBJ1-5; D remains ambiguous. CDR3 length: 15 residues. V was cut by 6 bases and J by 4 bases, with 16 bases left in between. The germline gives CDR1 MDHEN, CDR2 SYDVKM.

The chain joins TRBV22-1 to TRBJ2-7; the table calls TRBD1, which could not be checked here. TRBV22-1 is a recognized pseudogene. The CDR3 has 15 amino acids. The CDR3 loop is CPGSASTGATYEQYF. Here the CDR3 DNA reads TGTCCTGGGAGCGCGTCAACAGGGGCCACCTACGAGCAGTACTTC.

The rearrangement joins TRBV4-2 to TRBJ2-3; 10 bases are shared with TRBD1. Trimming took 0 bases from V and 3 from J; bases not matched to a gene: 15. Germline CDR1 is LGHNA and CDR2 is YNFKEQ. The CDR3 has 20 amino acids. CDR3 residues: CASSQDPGTGVGDLTDTQYF. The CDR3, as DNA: TGTGCCAGCAGCCAAGATCCCGGGACAGGGGTAGGGGATTTAACAGATACGCAGTATTTT.

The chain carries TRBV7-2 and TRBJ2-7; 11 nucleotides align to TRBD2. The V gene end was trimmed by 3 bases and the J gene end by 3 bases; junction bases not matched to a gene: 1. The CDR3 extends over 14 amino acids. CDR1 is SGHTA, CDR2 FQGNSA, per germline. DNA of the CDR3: TGTGCCAGCAGCTTTGGGACTAGCGGCTACGAGCAGTACTTC. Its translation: CASSFGTSGYEQYF.

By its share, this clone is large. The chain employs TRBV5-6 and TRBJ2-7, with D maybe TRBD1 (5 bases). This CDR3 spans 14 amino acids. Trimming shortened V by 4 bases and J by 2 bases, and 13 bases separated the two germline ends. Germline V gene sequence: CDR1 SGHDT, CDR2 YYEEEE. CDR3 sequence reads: CASSDSTVTYEQYF. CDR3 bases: TGTGCCAGCAGCGACTCGACAGTTACCTACGAGCAGTACTTC.

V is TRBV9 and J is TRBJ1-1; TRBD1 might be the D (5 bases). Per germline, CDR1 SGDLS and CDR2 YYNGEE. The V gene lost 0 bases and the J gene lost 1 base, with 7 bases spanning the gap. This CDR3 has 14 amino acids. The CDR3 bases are TGTGCCAGCAGCGTAGCTGGGGGGAACACTGAAGCTTTCTTT. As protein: CASSVAGGNTEAFF.

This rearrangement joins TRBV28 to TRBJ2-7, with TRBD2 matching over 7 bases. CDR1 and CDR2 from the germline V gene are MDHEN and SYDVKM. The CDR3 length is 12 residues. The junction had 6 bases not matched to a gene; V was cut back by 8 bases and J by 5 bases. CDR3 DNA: TGTGCCAGCGGGGAGGGGTTCGACGAGCAGTACTTC. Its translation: CASGEGFDEQYF.

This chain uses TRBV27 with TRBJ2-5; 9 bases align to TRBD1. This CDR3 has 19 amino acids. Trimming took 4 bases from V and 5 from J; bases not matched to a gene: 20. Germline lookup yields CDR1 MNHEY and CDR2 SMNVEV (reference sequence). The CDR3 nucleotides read TGTGCCAGCAGTTCCACGACAACCACACAGGGGGCGAAGGGCGAGACCCAGTACTTC. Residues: CASSSTTTTQGAKGETQYF.

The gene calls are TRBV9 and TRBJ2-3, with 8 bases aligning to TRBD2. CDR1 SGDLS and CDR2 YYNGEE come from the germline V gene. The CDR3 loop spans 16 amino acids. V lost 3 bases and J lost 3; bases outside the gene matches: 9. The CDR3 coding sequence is TGTGCCAGCAGCGCCTCCGGGACTAGTCAAACAGATACGCAGTATTTT. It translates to CASSASGTSQTDTQYF. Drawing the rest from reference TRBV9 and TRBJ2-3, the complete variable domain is DSGVTQTPKHLITATGQRVTLRCSPRSGDLSVYWYQQSLDQGLQFLIQYYNGEERAKGNILERFSAQQFPDLHSELNLSSLELGDSALYFCASSASGTSQTDTQYFGPGTRLTVL.

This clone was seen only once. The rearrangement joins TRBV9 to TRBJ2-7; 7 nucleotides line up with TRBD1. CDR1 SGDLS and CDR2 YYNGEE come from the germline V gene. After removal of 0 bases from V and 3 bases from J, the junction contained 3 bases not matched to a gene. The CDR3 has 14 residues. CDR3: CASSVGSGGYEQYF. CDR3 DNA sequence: TGTGCCAGCAGCGTAGGTTCAGGGGGCTACGAGCAGTACTTC.